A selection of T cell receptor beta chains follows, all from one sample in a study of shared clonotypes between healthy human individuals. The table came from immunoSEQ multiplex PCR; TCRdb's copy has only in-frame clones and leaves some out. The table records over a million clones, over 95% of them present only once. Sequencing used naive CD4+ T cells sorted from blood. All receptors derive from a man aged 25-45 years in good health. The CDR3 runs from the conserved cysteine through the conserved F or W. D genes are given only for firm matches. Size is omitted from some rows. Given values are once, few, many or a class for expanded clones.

CDR3 DNA: TGTGCCAGCAGCCCCCGCCCTTCCGAGGTTGCGGGCGAATACAATGAGCAGTTCTTC
CDR3 protein: CASSPRPSEVAGEYNEQFF
clone size: once
V gene: TRBV7-9
D gene: .
J gene: TRBJ2-1

CDR3 DNA: TGTGCCAGCAGCGGGACTAGCCTGAACTACAATGAGCAGTTCTTC
CDR3 protein: CASSGTSLNYNEQFF
clone size: .
V gene: TRBV14
D gene: TRBD2
J gene: TRBJ2-1

CDR3 DNA: TGTGCCAGCAAGTGGGGGGACACAAATTACGAGCAGTACTTC
CDR3 protein: CASKWGDTNYEQYF
clone size: .
V gene: TRBV6-1
D gene: .
J gene: TRBJ2-7

CDR3 DNA: TGTGCCAGCTTTTCGGATCACTCCTACGAGCAGTACTTC
CDR3 protein: CASFSDHSYEQYF
clone size: .
V gene: TRBV28
D gene: .
J gene: TRBJ2-7

CDR3 DNA: TGCGCCAGCAGCCAAGATGGGCAGCCTCTACCTAGCACAGATACGCAGTATTTT
CDR3 protein: CASSQDGQPLPSTDTQYF
clone size: .
V gene: TRBV4-1
D gene: .
J gene: TRBJ2-3

CDR3 DNA: TGTGCAAGTCGCCCAAAGACGGTCTATGGCTACACCTTC
CDR3 protein: CASRPKTVYGYTF
clone size: .
V gene: TRBV12-2
D gene: .
J gene: TRBJ1-2

CDR3 DNA: TGTGCCAGCAGCCCACCGGGACAGGTATACAATGAGCAGTTCTTC
CDR3 protein: CASSPPGQVYNEQFF
clone size: .
V gene: TRBV9
D gene: TRBD1
J gene: TRBJ2-1

CDR3 DNA: TGCAGCTCCTACAGTGGTGGCTACACCTTC
CDR3 protein: CSSYSGGYTF
clone size: few
V gene: TRBV29-1
D gene: .
J gene: TRBJ1-2

CDR3 DNA: TGCGCCAGCAGTGGGGTGGGACAAGAGACCCAGTACTTC
CDR3 protein: CASSGVGQETQYF
clone size: .
V gene: TRBV10-2
D gene: .
J gene: TRBJ2-5

CDR3 DNA: TGTGCCAGCAGTACCATCGACAGGCCTACGTTGTATGGCTACACCTTC
CDR3 protein: CASSTIDRPTLYGYTF
clone size: .
V gene: TRBV28
D gene: .
J gene: TRBJ1-2

CDR3 DNA: TGTGCCAGCAGCCGGACAGGGAATAATCAGCCCCAGCATTTT
CDR3 protein: CASSRTGNNQPQHF
clone size: .
V gene: TRBV28
D gene: TRBD1
J gene: TRBJ1-5

CDR3 DNA: TGCGCCAGCAGCTTTAGCGAGACCTACAATGAGCAGTTCTTC
CDR3 protein: CASSFSETYNEQFF
clone size: .
V gene: TRBV4-1
D gene: .
J gene: TRBJ2-1